The clone carrying this TCR beta chain was counted a single time. Other DNA variants within this sample encode the same CDR3. These data belong to a study of shared clonotypes between healthy human individuals. In germline, CDR1 is SGHTA, CDR2 FQGNSA. The CDR3 has 14 amino acids. With 6 bases clipped from V and 0 bases from J, the junction kept 3 bases outside the gene matches. The data were produced by immunoSEQ multiplex PCR, yet TCRdb's version contains in-frame clones alone and is incomplete. The table shows roughly 1,500,000 clones, with 98% occurring only once. This TCR came from a man younger than 45 in good health. Specimen: naive CD4+ T cells sorted from blood. The subset denotes: CD45RA+ positively selected. The rearrangement joins TRBV7-2 to TRBJ2-7; TRBD2 agrees at 9 bases. This CDR3 is CASRFSGSSYEQYF. The CDR3 DNA is TGTGCCAGCAGGTTTAGCGGGAGCTCCTACGAGCAGTACTTC.